One sample yielded the 27 T cell receptor beta chains listed below, sequenced in a study of blood T cell repertoires in COVID-19. Assay used: immunoSEQ multiplex PCR; TCRdb lists only in-frame clones, some missing. The sample consists of 60,000 to 70,000 clones, 85% of them appearing once. Material: peripheral blood. The receptor set was obtained from a man aged 50 or older with acute or convalescent COVID-19.

The CDR3 DNA sequence: TGTGCCAGCAGCTTACACGGGACAGGGGAACCCGGGGAGCTGTTTTTT. Translated: CASSLHGTGEPGELFF. The V call is TRBV7-6, the J call TRBJ2-2, with 10 bases that match TRBD1. This CDR3 is 16 amino acids long. Germline values: CDR1 SGHVS, CDR2 FNYEAQ. V dropped 2 bases and J dropped 6; count of bases not matched to a gene: 6.

The gene calls are TRBV6-5 and TRBJ2-7, with 9 bases fitting TRBD1. V dropped 7 bases and J dropped 0; count of bases not matched to a gene: 4. Germline lookup yields CDR1 MNHEY and CDR2 SVGAGI. The CDR3 is made up of 14 amino acids. For the CDR3, the DNA is TGTGCCAGCACTCCGGGACAGGGCTCCTACGAGCAGTACGTC. It translates to CASTPGQGSYEQYV.

The chain carries TRBV6-2 or TRBV6-3 and TRBJ2-4; TRBD1 matches at 7 bases. Germline V gives CDR1 MNHEY, CDR2 SVGEGT. Losses at the gene ends were 4 bases for V and 3 bases for J; bases not matched to a gene: 6. The CDR3 spans 15 residues. In DNA form, the CDR3 reads TGTGCCAGCAGTTCCCTCCGACAGGGCAAAAACATTCAGTACTTC. It specifies CASSSLRQGKNIQYF.

CDR3 nucleotides: TGCGCCAGCAGCGTGACTAGCGGGACGTACGAGCAGTACGTC. Encoded protein: CASSVTSGTYEQYV. The chain employs TRBV5-1 and TRBJ2-7; 11 bases map to TRBD2. Germline V lookup: CDR1 SGHRS, CDR2 YFSETQ. V trimming: 4 bases; J trimming: 4 bases; junction bases outside the gene matches: 4. The CDR3 has 14 residues.

The chain links TRBV30 to TRBJ1-3; TRBD1 matches at 8 bases. The V and J ends lost 0 bases and 5 bases, in that order; junction bases with no gene match: 3. In germline, CDR1 is GTSNPN, CDR2 SVGIG (reference sequence). The CDR3 covers 14 residues. CDR3 coding DNA: TGTGCCTGGAGTGTGGGGACAGGACGAAACACCATATATTTT. This encodes CAWSVGTGRNTIYF.

The rearrangement uses TRBV5-1 and TRBJ2-5; D perhaps matches TRBD2 (6 bases). This CDR3 spans 13 amino acids. Looked up from germline, CDR1 is SGHRS and CDR2 is YFSETQ. V lost 5 bases to trimming and J lost 4 bases, with 12 bases between them. CDR3 amino acids: CASRILGGETQYF. The CDR3 coding sequence is TGCGCCAGCAGGATCCTCGGGGGAGAGACCCAGTACTTC.

To note about this clone: The junction departs from germline at one end; a sequencing error may be responsible. The chain combines TRBV30 with TRBJ1-3; D may be TRBD1 (5 bases). The CDR3 extends over 13 amino acids. Germline V gene data show CDR1 as GTSNPN and CDR2 as SVGIG (reference sequence). The CDR3 reads CAWSNRRDLGPIF. CDR3 bases: TGTGCCTGGAGTAATAGGCGGGACTTGGGGCCAATTTTT.

This rearrangement joins TRBV11-2 to TRBJ2-6; TRBD1 is a possible D gene (5 bases). The CDR3 loop spans 15 amino acids. V shed 5 bases and J shed 2 bases, with 10 bases lying between them. The germline V gene encodes CDR1 SGHAT and CDR2 FQNNGV. The CDR3 sequence: CASSRSQAGANVLTF. Here the CDR3 DNA reads TGTGCCAGCAGCCGTTCACAGGCTGGGGCCAACGTCCTGACTTTC.

The chain combines TRBV5-4 with TRBJ2-2; 9 bases line up with TRBD1. The CDR3 has 14 amino acids. V was pared by 3 bases and J by 5 bases, with 2 bases of the junction left unmatched. In germline, CDR1 is SGHNT, CDR2 YYREEE (reference sequence). The CDR3 DNA sequence: TGTGCCAGCAGCTGGGACAGGGATACCGGGGAGCTGTTTTTT. This translates into CASSWDRDTGELFF. The full variable domain, rest sourced from reference TRBV5-4 and TRBJ2-2, is ETGVTQSPTHLIKTRGQQVTLRCSSQSGHNTVSWYQQALGQGPQFIFQYYREEENGRGNFPPRFSGLQFPNYSSELNVNALELDDSALYLCASSWDRDTGELFFGEGSRLTVL.

The V gene is TRBV2, the J gene TRBJ2-1; the match to TRBD2 covers 8 bases. V was pared by 5 bases and J by 1 base, with 4 bases of the junction left unmatched. Germline values: CDR1 SNHLY, CDR2 FYNNEI. The CDR3 covers 15 residues. CDR3 region: CASSQKRGSYNEQFF. The CDR3 region has the DNA TGTGCCAGCAGTCAAAAGCGGGGGTCCTACAATGAGCAGTTCTTC.

This clone has just a few counts. The rearrangement uses TRBV7-8 and TRBJ1-1; TRBD1 is a possible D gene (5 bases). Trimming pared 6 bases from V and 0 bases from J, leaving 14 bases between. Germline V gene lookup returns CDR1 SGHVS and CDR2 FQNEAQ. This CDR3 contains 15 residues. This chain's CDR3 is CASRGGGELNTEAFF. CDR3 coding DNA: TGTGCCAGCAGGGGCGGAGGGGAATTGAACACTGAAGCTTTCTTT.

The V and J genes are TRBV7-9 and TRBJ1-3; 8 nucleotides agree with TRBD1. The germline V gene has CDR1 SEHNR and CDR2 FQNEAQ (reference sequence). The length of the CDR3 is 16 residues. The V and J ends lost 5 bases and 0 bases, in that order; junction bases with no gene match: 6. This chain's CDR3 is CASSRGQGLSGNTIYF. CDR3 bases: TGTGCCAGCAGCCGCGGACAGGGCCTCTCTGGAAACACCATATATTTT.

The chain is built from TRBV14 and TRBJ2-5; no clear D gene. The germline CDR1 and CDR2 sequences are SGHDN and FVKESK. The CDR3 covers 15 residues. Trimming removed 1 base at V and 2 bases at J, with 11 bases between. In DNA form, the CDR3 reads TGTGCCAGCAGCCAAGTGTGGGCAGCACAAGAGACCCAGTACTTC. This translates into CASSQVWAAQETQYF.

The chain recombines TRBV24-1 with TRBJ2-6; TRBD1 matches 7 bases. Germline V gene sequence: CDR1 KGHDR, CDR2 SFDVKD. CDR3 length equals 17 residues. The V segment lost 5 bases and the J segment 3 bases; nucleotides outside the gene matches: 9. The DNA of the CDR3 is TGTGCCACCAGTGGGACCACAGGGGTAGATGGGGCCAACGTCCTGACTTTC. Protein: CATSGTTGVDGANVLTF.

The chain links TRBV6-5 to TRBJ1-2; D is perhaps TRBD1 (6 bases). The CDR3 is 13 amino acids. Trimming pared 5 bases from V and 3 bases from J, leaving 10 bases between. The germline V gene encodes CDR1 MNHEY and CDR2 SVGAGI. The chain's CDR3 is CASSRQVYYGYTF. CDR3 DNA sequence: TGTGCCAGCAGTCGACAGGTTTACTATGGCTACACCTTC.

This sequence joins TRBV6-5 and TRBJ1-2; maybe TRBD1 (6 bases). The CDR3 covers 12 residues. The ends were cut back, 6 bases at V and 4 bases at J, with 9 bases in the middle. CDR1 is MNHEY, CDR2 SVGAGI, per germline. The CDR3 sequence is CASRDSFYGYTF. CDR3 in DNA: TGTGCCAGCAGGGACAGTTTCTATGGCTACACCTTC.

In nucleotides, the CDR3 is TGTGCCACTCAAGCCTCCGGGACTGAGGGTAGTGAGCAGTTCTTC. As protein: CATQASGTEGSEQFF. The chain combines TRBV3-1 (or the pseudogene TRBV3-2) with TRBJ2-1, with D tentatively TRBD2 (6 bases). Trimming pared 10 bases from V and 9 bases from J, leaving 25 bases between. The CDR3 runs to 15 residues. CDR1 and CDR2 from the germline V gene are LGHDT and YNNKEL (reference sequence).

The table lists this clone with a count of one. DNA for the CDR3: TGTGCCAGCAGCGCGACAGGGTCCCTAGCCAAAAACATTCAGTACTTC. Translation: CASSATGSLAKNIQYF. This chain links TRBV9 with TRBJ2-4; 7 nucleotides align to TRBD1. CDR1 is SGDLS and CDR2 is YYNGEE in the germline V gene. V gave up 3 bases and J gave up 0 bases; unmatched junction bases: 6. The CDR3 consists of 16 residues.

The J gene is TRBJ1-1, the V gene TRBV11-2; D gene uncertain. Germline V gene sequence: CDR1 SGHAT, CDR2 FQNNGV. The CDR3 is 11 residues long. Trimming took 4 bases from V and 11 from J, leaving 11 bases between them. Here the CDR3 DNA reads TGTGCCAGCAGCTCCTCCCCCGGGGCTTTCTTT. Its translation: CASSSSPGAFF.

The V call is TRBV11-2, the J call TRBJ1-2; D possibly corresponds to TRBD1 (5 bases). With 4 bases removed from V and 6 bases from J, the gap between germline ends came to 15 bases. Per the germline V gene, CDR1 is SGHAT and CDR2 is FQNNGV. The CDR3 is 14 residues long. The CDR3 loop is CASSSIQVAHGYTF. The CDR3 DNA is TGTGCCAGCAGCTCAATACAGGTAGCCCATGGCTACACCTTC.

This clone has a handful of counts. The V call is TRBV4-2, the J call TRBJ1-2, with D maybe TRBD1 (6 bases). The CDR3 is 15 residues long. Per the germline V gene, CDR1 is LGHNA and CDR2 is YNFKEQ. Deletions cut 1 base from V and 0 bases from J, with 9 bases between. The CDR3 coding sequence is TGTGCCAGCAGCCAAGCGGACAGTACTAACTATGGCTACACCTTC. Its translation is CASSQADSTNYGYTF.

The V and J genes are TRBV6-1 and TRBJ2-1; 8 bases fit TRBD2. Germline loops: CDR1 MNHNS, CDR2 SASEGT. After removal of 2 bases from V and 6 bases from J, the junction contained 3 bases not matched to a gene. This CDR3 has 14 amino acids. The CDR3, as DNA: TGTGCCAGCAGTGAACGAAGCGGGGGCAATGAGCAGTTCTTC. Protein sequence: CASSERSGGNEQFF.

This sequence joins TRBV27 and TRBJ2-3, with a weak D call TRBD2 (5 bases). Germline lookup yields CDR1 MNHEY and CDR2 SMNVEV (reference sequence). The CDR3 covers 13 residues. Trimming removed 3 bases from V and 4 bases from J, with 8 bases in between. The DNA of the CDR3 is TGTGCCAGCAGTTTCAACGGGGCAGATACGCAGTATTTT. Encoded protein: CASSFNGADTQYF.

The chain links TRBV3-1 (or the pseudogene TRBV3-2) to TRBJ2-2, with 10 positions matching TRBD1. Trimming at V came to 2 bases and at J to 8 bases, leaving 8 bases not matched to a gene. The CDR3 has 16 amino acids. CDR1 is LGHDT, CDR2 YNNKEL, per germline (reference sequence). CDR3: CASSQTGTGAIGELFF. CDR3 bases: TGTGCCAGCAGCCAAACTGGGACAGGGGCTATTGGGGAGCTGTTTTTT.

The rearrangement uses TRBV19 and TRBJ2-3; TRBD2 might be the D (6 bases). This CDR3 spans 18 amino acids. V lost 2 bases and J lost 2, with 20 bases in between. Germline V gene sequence: CDR1 LNHDA, CDR2 SQIVND (reference sequence). CDR3 sequence: CASSISRLTGVSTDTQYF. CDR3 nucleotides: TGTGCCAGTAGTATAAGTCGTTTGACGGGGGTTTCCACAGATACGCAGTATTTT. Full variable domain (missing parts from reference TRBV19 and TRBJ2-3): DGGITQSPKYLFRKEGQNVTLSCEQNLNHDAMYWYRQDPGQGLRLIYYSQIVNDFQKGDIAEGYSVSREKKESFPLTVTSAQKNPTAFYLCASSISRLTGVSTDTQYFGPGTRLTVL.

The rearrangement joins TRBV7-3 to TRBJ2-2; the D is unclear. CDR1 SGHTA and CDR2 FQGTGA come from the germline V gene. V gave up 5 bases and J gave up 1 base, with 17 bases separating them. The CDR3 length is 17 residues. The CDR3 bases are TGTGCCAGCAGCCCCTCCCGGGTGGCGCAGAACACCGGGGAGCTGTTTTTT. It translates to CASSPSRVAQNTGELFF.

This clone has just a few counts. The chain is built from TRBV2 and TRBJ1-3, with unresolved D. V was shortened by 7 bases and J by 16 bases, with 23 bases between the two germline ends. The length of the CDR3 is 13 residues. Looked up from germline, CDR1 is SNHLY and CDR2 is FYNNEI. CDR3 DNA: TGTGCCAGCATGGAGCCGGAGACCGCCTCGGGGTATTTT. Translation: CASMEPETASGYF.